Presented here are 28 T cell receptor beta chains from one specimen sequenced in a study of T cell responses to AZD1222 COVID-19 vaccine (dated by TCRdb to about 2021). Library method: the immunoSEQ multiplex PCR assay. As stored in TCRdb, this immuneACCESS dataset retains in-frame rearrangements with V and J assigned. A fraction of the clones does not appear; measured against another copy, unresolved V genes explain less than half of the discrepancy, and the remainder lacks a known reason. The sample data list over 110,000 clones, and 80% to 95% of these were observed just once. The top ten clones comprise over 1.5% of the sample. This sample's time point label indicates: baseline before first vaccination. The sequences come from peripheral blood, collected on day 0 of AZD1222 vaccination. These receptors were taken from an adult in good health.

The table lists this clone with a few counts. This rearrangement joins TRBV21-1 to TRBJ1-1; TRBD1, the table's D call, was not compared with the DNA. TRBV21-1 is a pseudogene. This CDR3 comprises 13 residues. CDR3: CASSKAGQKEAFF. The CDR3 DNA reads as TGTGCCAGCAGCAAAGCGGGGCAGAAAGAAGCTTTCTTT.

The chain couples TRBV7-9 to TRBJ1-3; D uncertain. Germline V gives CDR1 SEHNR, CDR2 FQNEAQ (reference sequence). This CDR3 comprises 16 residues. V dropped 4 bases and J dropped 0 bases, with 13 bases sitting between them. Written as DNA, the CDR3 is TGTGCCAGCAGCTCCCCCCCTGCGGACTCTGGAAACACCATATATTTT. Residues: CASSSPPADSGNTIYF. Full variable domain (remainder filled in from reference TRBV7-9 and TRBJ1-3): DTGVSQNPRHKITKRGQNVTFRCDPISEHNRLYWYRQTLGQGPEFLTYFQNEAQLEKSRLLSDRFSAERPKGSFSTLEIQRTEQGDSAMYLCASSSPPADSGNTIYFGEGSWLTVV.

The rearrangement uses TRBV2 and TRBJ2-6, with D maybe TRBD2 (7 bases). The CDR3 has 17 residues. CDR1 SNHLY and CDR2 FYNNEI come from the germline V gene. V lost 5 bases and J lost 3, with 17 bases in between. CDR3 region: CASSWEGVRNGANVLTF. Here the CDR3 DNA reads TGTGCCAGCAGTTGGGAGGGGGTTAGGAATGGGGCCAACGTCCTGACTTTC.

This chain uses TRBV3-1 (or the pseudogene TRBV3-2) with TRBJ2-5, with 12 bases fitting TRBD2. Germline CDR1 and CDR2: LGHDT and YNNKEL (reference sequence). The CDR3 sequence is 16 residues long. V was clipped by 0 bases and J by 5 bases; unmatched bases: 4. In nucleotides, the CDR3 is TGTGCCAGCAGCCAAGATCTAGCGGGAGGGCCCGAGACCCAGTACTTC. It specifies CASSQDLAGGPETQYF.

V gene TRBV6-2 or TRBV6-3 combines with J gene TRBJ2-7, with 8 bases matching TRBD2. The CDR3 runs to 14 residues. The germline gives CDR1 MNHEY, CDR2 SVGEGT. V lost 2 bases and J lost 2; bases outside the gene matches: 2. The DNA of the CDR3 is TGTGCCAGCAGTTACCGGCGGGAGGCCTACGAGCAGTACTTC. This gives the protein CASSYRREAYEQYF.

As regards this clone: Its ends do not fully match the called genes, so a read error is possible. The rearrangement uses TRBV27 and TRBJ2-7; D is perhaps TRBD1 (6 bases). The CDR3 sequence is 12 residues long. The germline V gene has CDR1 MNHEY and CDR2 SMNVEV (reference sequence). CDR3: CASSSRLGQPIF. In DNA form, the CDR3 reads TGTGCCAGCAGTTCCCGTCTTGGACAGCCAATCTTC.

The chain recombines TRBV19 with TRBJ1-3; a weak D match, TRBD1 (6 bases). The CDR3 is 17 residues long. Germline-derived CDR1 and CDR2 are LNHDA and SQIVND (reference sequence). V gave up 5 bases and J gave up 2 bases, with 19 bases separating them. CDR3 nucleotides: TGTGCCAGTAGTCGCACCGGCTTACAGGGACCTGGAAACACCATATATTTT. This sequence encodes CASSRTGLQGPGNTIYF.

The CDR3: CASSTGQGLNTEAFF. CDR3 sequence (DNA): TGTGCCAGCAGCACGGGACAGGGGCTTAACACTGAAGCTTTCTTT. The chain carries TRBV5-4 and TRBJ1-1; 10 nucleotides match TRBD1. Per the germline V gene, CDR1 is SGHNT and CDR2 is YYREEE (reference sequence). This CDR3 is 15 amino acids long. J lost 2 bases, V lost 4 bases, and 5 bases had no gene match.

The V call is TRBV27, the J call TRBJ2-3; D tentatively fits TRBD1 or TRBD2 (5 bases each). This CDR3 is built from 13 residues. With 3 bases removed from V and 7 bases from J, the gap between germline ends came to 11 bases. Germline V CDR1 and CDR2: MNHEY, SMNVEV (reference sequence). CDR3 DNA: TGTGCCAGCAGTTTCCGGGACGCGAATACGCAGTATTTT. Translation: CASSFRDANTQYF.

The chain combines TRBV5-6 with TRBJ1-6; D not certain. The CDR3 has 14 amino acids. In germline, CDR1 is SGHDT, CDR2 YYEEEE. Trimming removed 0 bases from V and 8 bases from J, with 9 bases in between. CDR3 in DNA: TGTGCCAGCAGCTTGGCCGGGAACGATTCACCCCTCCACTTT. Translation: CASSLAGNDSPLHF. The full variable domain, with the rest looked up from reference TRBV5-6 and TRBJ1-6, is DAGVTQSPTHLIKTRGQQVTLRCSPKSGHDTVSWYQQALGQGPQFIFQYYEEEERQRGNFPDRFSGHQFPNYSSELNVNALLLGDSALYLCASSLAGNDSPLHFGNGTRLTVT.

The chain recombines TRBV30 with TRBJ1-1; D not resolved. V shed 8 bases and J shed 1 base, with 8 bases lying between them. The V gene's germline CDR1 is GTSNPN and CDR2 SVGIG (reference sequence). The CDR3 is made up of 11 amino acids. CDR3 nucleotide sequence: TGTGCCGGTACAGAGAACACTGAAGCTTTCTTT. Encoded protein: CAGTENTEAFF. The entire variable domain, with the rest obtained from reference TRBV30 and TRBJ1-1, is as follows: SQTIHQWPATLVQPVGSPLSLECTVEGTSNPNLYWYRQAAGRGLQLLFYSVGIGQISSEVPQNLSASRPQDRQFILSSKKLLLSDSGFYLCAGTENTEAFFGQGTRLTVV.

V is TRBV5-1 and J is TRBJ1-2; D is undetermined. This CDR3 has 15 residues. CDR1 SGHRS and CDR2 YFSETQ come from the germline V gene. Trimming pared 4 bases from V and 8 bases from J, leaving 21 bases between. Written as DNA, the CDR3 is TGCGCCAGCAGCCACAATCTTCGCGGTCCGGGAGGCTACACCTTC. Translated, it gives CASSHNLRGPGGYTF.

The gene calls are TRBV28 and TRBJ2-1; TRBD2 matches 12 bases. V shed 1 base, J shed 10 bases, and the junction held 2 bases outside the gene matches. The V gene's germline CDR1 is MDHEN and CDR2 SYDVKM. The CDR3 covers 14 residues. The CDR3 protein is CASSLSTSGREQFF. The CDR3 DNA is TGTGCCAGCAGTTTATCCACTAGCGGGAGGGAGCAGTTCTTC.

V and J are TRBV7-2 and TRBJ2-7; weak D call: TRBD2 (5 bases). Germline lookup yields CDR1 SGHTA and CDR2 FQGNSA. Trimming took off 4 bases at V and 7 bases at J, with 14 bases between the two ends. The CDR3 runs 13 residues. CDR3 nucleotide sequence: TGTGCCAGCAGCTACAGACCGTCGGGGGAGCAGTACTTC. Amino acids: CASSYRPSGEQYF. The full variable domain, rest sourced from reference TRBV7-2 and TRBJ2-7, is GAGVSQSPSNKVTEKGKDVELRCDPISGHTALYWYRQSLGQGLEFLIYFQGNSAPDKSGLPSDRFSAERTGGSVSTLTIQRTQQEDSAVYLCASSYRPSGEQYFGPGTRLTVT.

The CDR3 region has the DNA TGTGCCAGCAGCTTAAGGCTAGCGGGAGGAGGAGATACGCAGTATTTT. Translation gives CASSLRLAGGGDTQYF. The V call is TRBV7-8, the J call TRBJ2-3, with 11 positions matching TRBD2. Unmatched junction bases numbered 6, after V lost 2 bases and J lost 5 bases. CDR1 and CDR2 from the germline V gene are SGHVS and FQNEAQ. This CDR3 has 16 residues.

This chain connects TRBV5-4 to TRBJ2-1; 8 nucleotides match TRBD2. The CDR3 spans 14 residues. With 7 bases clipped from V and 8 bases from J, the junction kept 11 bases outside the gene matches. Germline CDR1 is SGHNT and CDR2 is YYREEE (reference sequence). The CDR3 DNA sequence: TGTGCCAGCGCGGGGGGCGCTTCATCCGATGAGCAGTTCTTC. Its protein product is CASAGGASSDEQFF.

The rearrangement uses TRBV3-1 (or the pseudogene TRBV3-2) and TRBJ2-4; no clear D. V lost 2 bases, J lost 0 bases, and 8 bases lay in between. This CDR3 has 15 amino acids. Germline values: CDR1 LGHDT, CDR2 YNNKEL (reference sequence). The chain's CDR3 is CASSQRYGAKNIQYF. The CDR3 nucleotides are TGTGCCAGCAGCCAAAGGTACGGAGCCAAAAACATTCAGTACTTC.

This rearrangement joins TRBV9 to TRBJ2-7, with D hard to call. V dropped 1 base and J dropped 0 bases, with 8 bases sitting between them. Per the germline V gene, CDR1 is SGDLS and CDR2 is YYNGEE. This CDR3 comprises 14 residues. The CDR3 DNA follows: TGTGCCAGCAGCGTAAGGTCGAGCTCCTACGAGCAGTACTTC. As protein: CASSVRSSSYEQYF. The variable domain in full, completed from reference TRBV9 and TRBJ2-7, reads DSGVTQTPKHLITATGQRVTLRCSPRSGDLSVYWYQQSLDQGLQFLIQYYNGEERAKGNILERFSAQQFPDLHSELNLSSLELGDSALYFCASSVRSSSYEQYFGPGTRLTVT.

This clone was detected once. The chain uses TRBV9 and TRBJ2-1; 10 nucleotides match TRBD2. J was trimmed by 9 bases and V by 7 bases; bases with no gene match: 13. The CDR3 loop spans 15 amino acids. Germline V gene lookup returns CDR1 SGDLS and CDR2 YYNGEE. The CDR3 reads CASARSSGSVVEQFF. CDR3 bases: TGTGCCAGCGCCCGATCTAGCGGGAGTGTCGTTGAGCAGTTCTTC.

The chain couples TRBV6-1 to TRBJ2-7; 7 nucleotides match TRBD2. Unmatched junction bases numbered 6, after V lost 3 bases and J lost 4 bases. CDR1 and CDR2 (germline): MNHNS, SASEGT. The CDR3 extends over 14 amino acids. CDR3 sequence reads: CASSDGGGSYEQYF. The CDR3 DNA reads TGTGCCAGCAGTGATGGGGGAGGGTCTTACGAGCAGTACTTC.

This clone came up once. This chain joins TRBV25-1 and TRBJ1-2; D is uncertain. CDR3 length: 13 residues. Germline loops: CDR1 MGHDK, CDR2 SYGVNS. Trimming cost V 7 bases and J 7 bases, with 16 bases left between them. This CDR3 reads CASTTDLVGGYTF. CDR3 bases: TGTGCCAGCACTACAGACCTGGTTGGTGGCTACACCTTC.

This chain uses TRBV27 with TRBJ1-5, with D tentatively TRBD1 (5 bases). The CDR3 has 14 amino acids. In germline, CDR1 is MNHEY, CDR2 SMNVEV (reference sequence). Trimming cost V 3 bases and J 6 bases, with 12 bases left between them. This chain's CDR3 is CASSFRQRSQPQHF. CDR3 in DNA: TGTGCCAGCAGTTTCCGACAGCGTAGTCAGCCCCAGCATTTT.

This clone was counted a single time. The chain's CDR3 is CASSQDPRGATNEKLFF. The CDR3 nucleotides read TGCGCCAGCAGCCAAGATCCAAGGGGGGCAACTAATGAAAAACTGTTTTTT. This chain joins TRBV4-1 and TRBJ1-4; possible D gene TRBD1, 6 bases. V lost 0 bases and J 0 bases, leaving 11 bases between the germline ends. Germline V CDR1 and CDR2: MGHRA, YSYEKL. This CDR3 is built from 17 residues.

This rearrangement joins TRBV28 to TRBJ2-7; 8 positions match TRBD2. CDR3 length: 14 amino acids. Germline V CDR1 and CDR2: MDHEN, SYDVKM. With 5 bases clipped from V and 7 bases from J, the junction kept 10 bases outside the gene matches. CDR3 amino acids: CASSAGTGGREQYF. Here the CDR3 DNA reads TGTGCCAGCAGTGCCGGGACGGGAGGGAGAGAGCAGTACTTC.

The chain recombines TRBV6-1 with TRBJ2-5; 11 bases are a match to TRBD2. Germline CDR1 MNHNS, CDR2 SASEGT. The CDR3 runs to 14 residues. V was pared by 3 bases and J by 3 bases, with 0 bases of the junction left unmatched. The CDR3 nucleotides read TGTGCCAGCAGTGAGACTAGCGGGGAAGAGACCCAGTACTTC. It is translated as CASSETSGEETQYF.

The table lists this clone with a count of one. CDR3 protein: CASSRTGPGQGAGYF. The DNA of the CDR3 is TGCGCCAGCAGCCGCACGGGCCCGGGACAGGGGGCTGGGTACTTC. J is TRBJ2-5 and V is TRBV5-1; 12 nucleotides match TRBD1. Trimming removed 4 bases from V and 13 bases from J; junction bases left unmatched: 14. This CDR3 has 15 residues. Germline-derived CDR1 and CDR2 are SGHRS and YFSETQ.

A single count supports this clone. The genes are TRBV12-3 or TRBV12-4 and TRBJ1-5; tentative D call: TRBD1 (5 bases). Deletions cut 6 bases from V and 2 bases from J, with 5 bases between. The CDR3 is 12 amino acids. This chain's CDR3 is CASRQGNQPQHF. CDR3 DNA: TGTGCCAGCAGACAGGGCAATCAGCCCCAGCATTTT.

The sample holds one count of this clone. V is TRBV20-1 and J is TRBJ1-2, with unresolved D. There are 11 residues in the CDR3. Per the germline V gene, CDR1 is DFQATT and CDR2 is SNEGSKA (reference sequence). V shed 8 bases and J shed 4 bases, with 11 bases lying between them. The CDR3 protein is CSLGSFYGYTF. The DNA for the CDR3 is TGCAGTCTGGGTAGTTTCTATGGCTACACCTTC.